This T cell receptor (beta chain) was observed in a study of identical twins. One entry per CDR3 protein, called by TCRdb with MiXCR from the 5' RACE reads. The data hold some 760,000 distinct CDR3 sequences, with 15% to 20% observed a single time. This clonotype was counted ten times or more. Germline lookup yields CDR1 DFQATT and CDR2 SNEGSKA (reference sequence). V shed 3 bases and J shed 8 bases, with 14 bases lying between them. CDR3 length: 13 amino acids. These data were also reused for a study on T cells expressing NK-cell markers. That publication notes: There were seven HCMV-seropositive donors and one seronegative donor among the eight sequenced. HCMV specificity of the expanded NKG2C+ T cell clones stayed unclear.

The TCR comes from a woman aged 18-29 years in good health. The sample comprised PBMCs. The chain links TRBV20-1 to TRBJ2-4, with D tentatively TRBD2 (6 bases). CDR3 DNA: TGCAGTGCTAGGAGGAGGGCGAGAGACATTCAGTACTTC. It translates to CSARRRARDIQYF.